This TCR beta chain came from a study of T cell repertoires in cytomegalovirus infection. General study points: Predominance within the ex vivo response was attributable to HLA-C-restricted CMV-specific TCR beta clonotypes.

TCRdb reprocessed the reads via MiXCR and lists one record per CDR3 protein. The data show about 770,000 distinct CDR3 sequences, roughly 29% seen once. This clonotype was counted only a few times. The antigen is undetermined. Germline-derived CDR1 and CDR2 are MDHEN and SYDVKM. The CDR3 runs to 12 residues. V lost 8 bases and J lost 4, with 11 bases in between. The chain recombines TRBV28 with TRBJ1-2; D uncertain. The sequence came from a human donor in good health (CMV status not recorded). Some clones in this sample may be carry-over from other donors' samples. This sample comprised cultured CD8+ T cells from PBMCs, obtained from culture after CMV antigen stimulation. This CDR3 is CASDGRPYGYTF. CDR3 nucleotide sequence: TGTGCCAGCGACGGACGACCCTATGGCTACACCTTC.